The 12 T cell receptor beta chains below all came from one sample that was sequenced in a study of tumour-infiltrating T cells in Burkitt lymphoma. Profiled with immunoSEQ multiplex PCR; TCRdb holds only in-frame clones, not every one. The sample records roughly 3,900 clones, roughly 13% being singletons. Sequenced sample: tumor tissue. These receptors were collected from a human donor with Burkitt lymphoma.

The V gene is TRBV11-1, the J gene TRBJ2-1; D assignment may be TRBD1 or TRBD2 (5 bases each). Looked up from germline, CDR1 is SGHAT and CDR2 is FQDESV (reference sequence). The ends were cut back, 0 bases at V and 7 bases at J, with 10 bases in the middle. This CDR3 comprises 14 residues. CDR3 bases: TGTGCCAGCAGCTTAGCCGGGACCCTTAATGAGCAGTTCTTC. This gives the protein CASSLAGTLNEQFF.

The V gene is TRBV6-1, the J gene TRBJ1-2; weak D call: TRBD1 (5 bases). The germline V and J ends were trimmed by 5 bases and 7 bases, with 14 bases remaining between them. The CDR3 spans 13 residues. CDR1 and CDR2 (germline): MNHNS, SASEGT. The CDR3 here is CASSLDEGTGYTF. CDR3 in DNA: TGTGCCAGCAGTCTAGATGAGGGGACTGGCTACACCTTC.

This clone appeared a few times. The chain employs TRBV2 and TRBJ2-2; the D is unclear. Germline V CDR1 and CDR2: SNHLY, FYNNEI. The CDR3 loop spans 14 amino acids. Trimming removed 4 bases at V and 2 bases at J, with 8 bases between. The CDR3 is CASSANGNTGELFF. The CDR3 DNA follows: TGTGCCAGCAGTGCGAACGGAAACACCGGGGAGCTGTTTTTT.

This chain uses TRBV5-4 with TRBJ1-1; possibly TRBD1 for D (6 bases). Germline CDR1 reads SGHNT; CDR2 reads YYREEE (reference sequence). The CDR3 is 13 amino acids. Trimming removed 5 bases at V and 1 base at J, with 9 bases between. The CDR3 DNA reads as TGTGCCAGCAGAGGGGGTGGGAACACTGAAGCTTTCTTT. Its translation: CASRGGGNTEAFF.

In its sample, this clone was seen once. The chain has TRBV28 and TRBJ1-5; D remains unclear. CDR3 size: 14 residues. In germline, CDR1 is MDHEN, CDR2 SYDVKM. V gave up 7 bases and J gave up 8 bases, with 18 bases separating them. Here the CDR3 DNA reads TGTGCCAGCATCAACTACCCCCTCTTGGAGCCCCAGCATTTT. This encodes CASINYPLLEPQHF.

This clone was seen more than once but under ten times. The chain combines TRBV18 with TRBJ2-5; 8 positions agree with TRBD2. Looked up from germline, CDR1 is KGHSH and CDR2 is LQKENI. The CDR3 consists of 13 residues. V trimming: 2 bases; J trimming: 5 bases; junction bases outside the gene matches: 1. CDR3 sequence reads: CASSPRLAETQYF. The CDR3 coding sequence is TGTGCCAGCTCACCAAGACTAGCGGAGACCCAGTACTTC.

The CDR3 here is CASSQDRDGGYTF. CDR3 in DNA: TGTGCCAGCAGCCAAGACAGGGATGGCGGCTACACCTTC. V gene TRBV14 combines with J gene TRBJ1-2; the D gene is possibly TRBD1 (5 bases). Germline CDR1 and CDR2: SGHDN and FVKESK. The V end was cut by 0 bases, the J end by 8 bases, with 10 bases between. CDR3 length: 13 residues.

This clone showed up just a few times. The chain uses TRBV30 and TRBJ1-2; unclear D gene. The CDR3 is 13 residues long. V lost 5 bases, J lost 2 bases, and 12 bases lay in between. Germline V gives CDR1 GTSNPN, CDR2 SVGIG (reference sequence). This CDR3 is CAWVEQDNYGYTF. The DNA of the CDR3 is TGTGCCTGGGTGGAGCAGGACAACTATGGCTACACCTTC.

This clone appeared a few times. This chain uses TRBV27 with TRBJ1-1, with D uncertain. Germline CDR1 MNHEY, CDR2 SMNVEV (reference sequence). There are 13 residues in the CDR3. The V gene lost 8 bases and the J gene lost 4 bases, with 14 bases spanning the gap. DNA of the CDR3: TGTGCCAGCCGCTTTTCGGAGAGCACTGAAGCTTTCTTT. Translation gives CASRFSESTEAFF.

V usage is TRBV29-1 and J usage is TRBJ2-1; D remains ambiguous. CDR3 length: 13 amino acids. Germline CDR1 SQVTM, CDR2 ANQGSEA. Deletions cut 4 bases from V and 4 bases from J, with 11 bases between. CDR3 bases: TGCAGCGTTGTATCAGTACCATACAATGAGCAGTTCTTC. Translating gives CSVVSVPYNEQFF.

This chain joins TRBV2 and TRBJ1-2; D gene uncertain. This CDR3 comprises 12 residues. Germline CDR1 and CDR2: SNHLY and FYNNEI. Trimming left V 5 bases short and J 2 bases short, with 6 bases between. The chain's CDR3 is CASSRQNYGYTF. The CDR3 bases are TGTGCCAGCAGTCGTCAGAACTATGGCTACACCTTC.

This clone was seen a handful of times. In DNA form, the CDR3 reads TGTGCCAGCAGCTTAGAGACTATTGAGCAGTTCTTC. Protein product: CASSLETIEQFF. The chain joins TRBV7-8 to TRBJ2-1; tentatively, D is TRBD2 (5 bases). Trimming stripped 1 base from V and 9 bases from J, with 7 bases between. This CDR3 region has 12 residues. Germline V gives CDR1 SGHVS, CDR2 FQNEAQ. Together with reference TRBV7-8 and TRBJ2-1, the CDR3 gives the full variable domain: GAGVSQSPRYKVAKRGQDVALRCDPISGHVSLFWYQQALGQGPEFLTYFQNEAQLDKSGLPSDRFFAERPEGSVSTLKIQRTQQEDSAVYLCASSLETIEQFFGPGTRLTVL.